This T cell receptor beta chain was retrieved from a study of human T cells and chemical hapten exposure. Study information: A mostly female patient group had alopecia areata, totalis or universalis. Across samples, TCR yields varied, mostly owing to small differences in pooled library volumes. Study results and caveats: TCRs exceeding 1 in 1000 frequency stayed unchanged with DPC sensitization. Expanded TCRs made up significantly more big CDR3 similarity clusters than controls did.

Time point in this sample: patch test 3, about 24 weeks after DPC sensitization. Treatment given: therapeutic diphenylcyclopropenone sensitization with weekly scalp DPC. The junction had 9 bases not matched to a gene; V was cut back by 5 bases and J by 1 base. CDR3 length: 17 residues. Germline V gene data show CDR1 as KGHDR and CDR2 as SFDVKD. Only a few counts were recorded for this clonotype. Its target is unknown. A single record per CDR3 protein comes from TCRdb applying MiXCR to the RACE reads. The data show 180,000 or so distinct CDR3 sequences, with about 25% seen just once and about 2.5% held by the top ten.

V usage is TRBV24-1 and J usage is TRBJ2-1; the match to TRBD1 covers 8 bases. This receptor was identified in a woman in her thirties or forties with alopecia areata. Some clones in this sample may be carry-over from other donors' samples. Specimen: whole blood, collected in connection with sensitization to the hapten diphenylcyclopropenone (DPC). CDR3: CATSGQGAGGSYNEQFF. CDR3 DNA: TGTGCCACCAGTGGTCAGGGGGCCGGCGGGTCCTACAATGAGCAGTTCTTC.